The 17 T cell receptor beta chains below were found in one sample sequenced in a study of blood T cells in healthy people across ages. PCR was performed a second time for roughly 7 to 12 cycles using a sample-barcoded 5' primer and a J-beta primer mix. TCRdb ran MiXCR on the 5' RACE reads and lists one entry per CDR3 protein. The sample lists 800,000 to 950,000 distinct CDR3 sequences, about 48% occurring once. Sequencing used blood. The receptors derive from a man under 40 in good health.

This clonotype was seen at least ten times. The CDR3 coding sequence is TGTGCCAGCAGCTTAGATCTGGACAGGGTCGAAAAACTGTTTTTT. This sequence encodes CASSLDLDRVEKLFF. This chain uses TRBV7-2 with TRBJ1-4; 8 positions agree with TRBD1. This CDR3 region has 15 residues. Germline V gives CDR1 SGHTA, CDR2 FQGNSA. J gave up 8 bases and V 1 base, and 6 bases lay outside the gene matches.

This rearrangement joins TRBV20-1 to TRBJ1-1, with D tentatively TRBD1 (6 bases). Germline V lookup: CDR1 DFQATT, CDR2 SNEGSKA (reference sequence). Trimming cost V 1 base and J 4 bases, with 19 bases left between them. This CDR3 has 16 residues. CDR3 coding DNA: TGCAGTGCTAGAGCCGGCCCCCCCACAGGGCTCACTGAAGCTTTCTTT. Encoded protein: CSARAGPPTGLTEAFF.

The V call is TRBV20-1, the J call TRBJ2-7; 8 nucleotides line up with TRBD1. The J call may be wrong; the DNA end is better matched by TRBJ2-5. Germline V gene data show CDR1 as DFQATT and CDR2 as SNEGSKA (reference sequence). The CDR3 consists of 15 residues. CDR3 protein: CSARRGTGVGETQYF. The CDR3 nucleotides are TGCAGTGCTAGACGCGGGACAGGAGTTGGGGAGACCCAGTACTTC.

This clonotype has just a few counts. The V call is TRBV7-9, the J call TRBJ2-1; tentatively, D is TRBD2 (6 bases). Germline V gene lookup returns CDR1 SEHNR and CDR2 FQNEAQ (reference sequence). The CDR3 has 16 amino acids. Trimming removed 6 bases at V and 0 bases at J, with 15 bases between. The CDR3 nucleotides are TGTGCCAGCAGGACTGGAGGGGTTAGCTCCTACAATGAGCAGTTCTTC. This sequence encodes CASRTGGVSSYNEQFF. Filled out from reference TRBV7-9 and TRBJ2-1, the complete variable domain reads DTGVSQNPRHKITKRGQNVTFRCDPISEHNRLYWYRQTLGQGPEFLTYFQNEAQLEKSRLLSDRFSAERPKGSFSTLEIQRTEQGDSAMYLCASRTGGVSSYNEQFFGPGTRLTVL.

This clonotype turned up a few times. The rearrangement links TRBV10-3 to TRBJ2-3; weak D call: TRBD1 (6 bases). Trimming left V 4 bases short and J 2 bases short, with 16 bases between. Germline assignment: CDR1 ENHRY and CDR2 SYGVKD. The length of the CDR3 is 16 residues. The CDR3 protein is CAISAGSTGPTDTQYF. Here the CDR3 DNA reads TGTGCCATCAGTGCCGGTTCTACAGGGCCCACAGATACGCAGTATTTT.

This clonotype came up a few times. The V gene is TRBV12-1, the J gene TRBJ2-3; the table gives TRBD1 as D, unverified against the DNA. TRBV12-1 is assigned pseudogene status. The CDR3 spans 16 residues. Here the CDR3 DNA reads TGTGCCAGCAGCTGGGCCGGGCGAAAATTGGGAGATACGCAGTATTTT. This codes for CASSWAGRKLGDTQYF.

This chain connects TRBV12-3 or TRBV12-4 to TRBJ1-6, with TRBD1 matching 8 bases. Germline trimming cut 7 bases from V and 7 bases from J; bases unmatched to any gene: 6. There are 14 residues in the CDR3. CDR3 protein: CASTPRQGNSPLHF. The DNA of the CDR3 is TGTGCCAGCACTCCTAGACAGGGGAATTCACCCCTCCACTTT.

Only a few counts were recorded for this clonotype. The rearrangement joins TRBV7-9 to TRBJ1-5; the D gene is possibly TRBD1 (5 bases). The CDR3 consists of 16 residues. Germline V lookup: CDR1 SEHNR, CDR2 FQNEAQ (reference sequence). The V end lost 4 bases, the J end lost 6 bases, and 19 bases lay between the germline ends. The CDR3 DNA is TGTGCCAGCAGCTCCTCTGCAGGGAGTCTGGTTCAGCCCCAGCATTTT. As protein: CASSSSAGSLVQPQHF. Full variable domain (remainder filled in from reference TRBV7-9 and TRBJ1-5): DTGVSQNPRHKITKRGQNVTFRCDPISEHNRLYWYRQTLGQGPEFLTYFQNEAQLEKSRLLSDRFSAERPKGSFSTLEIQRTEQGDSAMYLCASSSSAGSLVQPQHFGDGTRLSIL.

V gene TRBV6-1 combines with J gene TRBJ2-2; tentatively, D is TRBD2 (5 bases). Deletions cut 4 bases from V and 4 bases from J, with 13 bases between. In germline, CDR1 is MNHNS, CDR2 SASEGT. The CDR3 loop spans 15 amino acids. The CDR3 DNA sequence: TGTGCCAGCAGTGCGGGGATCGTCGGCACCGGGGAGCTGTTTTTT. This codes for CASSAGIVGTGELFF.

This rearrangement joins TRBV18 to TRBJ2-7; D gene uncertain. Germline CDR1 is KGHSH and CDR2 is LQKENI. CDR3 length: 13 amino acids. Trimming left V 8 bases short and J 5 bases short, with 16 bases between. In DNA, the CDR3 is TGTGCCAGCGCAACTGGCGTTTCTAACGAGCAGTACTTC. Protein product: CASATGVSNEQYF.

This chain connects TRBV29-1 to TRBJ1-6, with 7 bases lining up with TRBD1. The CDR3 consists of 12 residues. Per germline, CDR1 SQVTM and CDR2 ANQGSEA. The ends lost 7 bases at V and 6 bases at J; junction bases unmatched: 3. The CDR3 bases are TGCAGCGCCCGACAGGGTAATTCACCCCTCCACTTT. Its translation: CSARQGNSPLHF.

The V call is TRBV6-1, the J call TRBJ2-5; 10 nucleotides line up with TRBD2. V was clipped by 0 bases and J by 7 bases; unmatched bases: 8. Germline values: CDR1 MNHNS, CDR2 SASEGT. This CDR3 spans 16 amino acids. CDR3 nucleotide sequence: TGTGCCAGCAGTGAAGCGAGATCGGGACTAGCGTCGACCCAGTACTTC. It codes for CASSEARSGLASTQYF.

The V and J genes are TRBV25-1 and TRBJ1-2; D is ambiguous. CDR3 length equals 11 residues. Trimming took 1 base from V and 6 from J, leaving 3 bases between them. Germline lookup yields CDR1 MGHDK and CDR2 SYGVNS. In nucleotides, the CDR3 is TGTGCCAGCAGTGAATTAGATGGCTACACCTTC. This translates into CASSELDGYTF.

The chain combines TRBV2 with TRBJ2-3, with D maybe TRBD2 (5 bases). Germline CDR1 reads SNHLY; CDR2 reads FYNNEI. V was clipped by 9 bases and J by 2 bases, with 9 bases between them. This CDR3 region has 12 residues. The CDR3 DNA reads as TGTGCCAGGGGAGCTCTCACAGATACGCAGTATTTT. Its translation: CARGALTDTQYF.

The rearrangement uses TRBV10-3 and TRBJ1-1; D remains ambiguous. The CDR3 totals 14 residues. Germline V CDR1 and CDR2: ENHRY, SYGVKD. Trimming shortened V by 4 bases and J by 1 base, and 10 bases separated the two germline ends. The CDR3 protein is CAISVDARNTEAFF. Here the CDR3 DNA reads TGTGCCATCAGTGTCGACGCCCGGAACACTGAAGCTTTCTTT.

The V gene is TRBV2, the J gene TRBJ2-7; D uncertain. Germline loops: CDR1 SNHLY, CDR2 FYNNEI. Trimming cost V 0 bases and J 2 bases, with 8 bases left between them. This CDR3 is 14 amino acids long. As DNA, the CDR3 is TGTGCCAGCAGTGAAGCAGGGATCCCCTACGAGCAGTACTTC. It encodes CASSEAGIPYEQYF.

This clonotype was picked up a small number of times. The CDR3 here is CASRRVGEETQYF. Written as DNA, the CDR3 is TGTGCCAGCCGCAGGGTAGGGGAAGAGACCCAGTACTTC. The gene calls are TRBV25-1 and TRBJ2-5; D possibly corresponds to TRBD1 (5 bases). This CDR3 contains 13 residues. V dropped 8 bases and J dropped 3 bases, with 13 bases sitting between them. Germline V gives CDR1 MGHDK, CDR2 SYGVNS.